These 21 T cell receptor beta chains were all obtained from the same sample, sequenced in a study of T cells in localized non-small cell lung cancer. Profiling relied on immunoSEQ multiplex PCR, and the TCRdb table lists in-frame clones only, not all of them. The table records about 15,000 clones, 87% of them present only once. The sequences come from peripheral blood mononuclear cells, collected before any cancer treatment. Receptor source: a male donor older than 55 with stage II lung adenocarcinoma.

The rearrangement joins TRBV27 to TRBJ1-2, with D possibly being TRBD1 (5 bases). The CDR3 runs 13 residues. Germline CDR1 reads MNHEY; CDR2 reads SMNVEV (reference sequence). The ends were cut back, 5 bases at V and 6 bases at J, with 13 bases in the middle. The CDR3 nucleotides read TGTGCCAGCAGTCCCTTCGAGGGGAATGGCTACACCTTC. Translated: CASSPFEGNGYTF.

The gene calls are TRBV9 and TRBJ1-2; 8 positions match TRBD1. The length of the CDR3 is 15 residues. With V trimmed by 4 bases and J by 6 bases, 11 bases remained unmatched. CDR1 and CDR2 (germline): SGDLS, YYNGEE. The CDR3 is CASSPEGGQVDGYTF. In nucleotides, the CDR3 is TGTGCCAGCAGCCCAGAAGGGGGACAGGTGGATGGCTACACCTTC. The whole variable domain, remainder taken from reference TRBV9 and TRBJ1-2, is DSGVTQTPKHLITATGQRVTLRCSPRSGDLSVYWYQQSLDQGLQFLIQYYNGEERAKGNILERFSAQQFPDLHSELNLSSLELGDSALYFCASSPEGGQVDGYTFGSGTRLTVV.

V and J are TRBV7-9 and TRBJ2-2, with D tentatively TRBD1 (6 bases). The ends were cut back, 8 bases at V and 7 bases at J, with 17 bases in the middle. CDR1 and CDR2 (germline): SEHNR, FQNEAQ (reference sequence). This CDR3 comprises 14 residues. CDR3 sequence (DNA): TGTGCCAGCGATCACCTCAGGGGACACGGGGAGCTGTTTTTT. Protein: CASDHLRGHGELFF.

The CDR3 is CASGTSSGILGDEQFF. CDR3 nucleotides: TGTGCCAGCGGGACCTCTAGCGGGATTTTGGGGGATGAGCAGTTCTTC. The genes are TRBV28 and TRBJ2-1; 9 bases map to TRBD2. The CDR3 runs to 16 residues. Germline trimming cut 8 bases from V and 8 bases from J; bases unmatched to any gene: 16. Germline V gives CDR1 MDHEN, CDR2 SYDVKM.

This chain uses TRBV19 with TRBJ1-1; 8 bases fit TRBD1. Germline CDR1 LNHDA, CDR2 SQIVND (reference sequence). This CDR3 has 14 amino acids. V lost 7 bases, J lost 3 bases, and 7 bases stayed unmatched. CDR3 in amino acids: CASTLWTGHTEAFF. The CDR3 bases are TGTGCCAGTACGTTGTGGACAGGGCACACTGAAGCTTTCTTT.

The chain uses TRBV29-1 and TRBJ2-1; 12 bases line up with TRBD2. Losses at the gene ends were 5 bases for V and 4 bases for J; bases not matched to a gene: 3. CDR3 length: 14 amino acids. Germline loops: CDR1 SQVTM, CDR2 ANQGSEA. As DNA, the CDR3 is TGCAGCGTTCGGCTAGCGGGAGGGTACAATGAGCAGTTCTTC. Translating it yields CSVRLAGGYNEQFF.

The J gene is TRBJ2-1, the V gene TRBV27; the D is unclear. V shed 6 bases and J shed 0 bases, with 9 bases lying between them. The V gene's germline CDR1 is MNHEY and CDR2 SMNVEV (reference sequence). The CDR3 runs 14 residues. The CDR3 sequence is CASSHGDSYNEQFF. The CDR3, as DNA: TGTGCCAGCAGCCATGGGGACTCCTACAATGAGCAGTTCTTC.

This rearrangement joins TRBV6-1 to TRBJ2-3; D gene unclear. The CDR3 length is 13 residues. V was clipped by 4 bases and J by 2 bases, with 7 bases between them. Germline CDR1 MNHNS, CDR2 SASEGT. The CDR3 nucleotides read TGTGCCAGCAGTGTGCCCTCCACAGATACGCAGTATTTT. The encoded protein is CASSVPSTDTQYF.

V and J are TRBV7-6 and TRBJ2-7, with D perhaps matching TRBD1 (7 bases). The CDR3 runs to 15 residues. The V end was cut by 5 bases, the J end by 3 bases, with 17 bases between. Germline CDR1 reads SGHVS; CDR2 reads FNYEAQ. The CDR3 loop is CASSITGDSYYEQYF. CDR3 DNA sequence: TGTGCCAGCAGCATCACAGGGGACTCCTACTACGAGCAGTACTTC.

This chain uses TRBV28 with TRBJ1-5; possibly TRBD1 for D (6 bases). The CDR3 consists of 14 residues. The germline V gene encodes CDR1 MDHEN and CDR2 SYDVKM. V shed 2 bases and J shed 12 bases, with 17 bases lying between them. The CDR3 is CASSLRGGSGLQHF. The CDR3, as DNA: TGTGCCAGCAGTTTAAGGGGGGGGTCGGGCCTCCAGCATTTT.

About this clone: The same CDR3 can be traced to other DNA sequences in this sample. In DNA, the CDR3 is TGTGCCAGCAGTTTTGGCGGGAGGGGACTAGAGACCCAGTACTTC. This sequence encodes CASSFGGRGLETQYF. J is TRBJ2-5 and V is TRBV28, with 9 bases that match TRBD2. The CDR3 totals 15 residues. CDR1 is MDHEN, CDR2 SYDVKM, per germline. J lost 4 bases, V lost 3 bases, and 6 bases had no gene match.

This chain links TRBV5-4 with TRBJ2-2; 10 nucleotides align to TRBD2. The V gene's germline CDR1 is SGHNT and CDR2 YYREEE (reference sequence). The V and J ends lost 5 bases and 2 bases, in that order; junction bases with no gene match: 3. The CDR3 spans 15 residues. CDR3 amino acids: CASRPSGRNTGELFF. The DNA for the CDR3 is TGTGCCAGCAGACCTAGCGGGAGAAACACCGGGGAGCTGTTTTTT.

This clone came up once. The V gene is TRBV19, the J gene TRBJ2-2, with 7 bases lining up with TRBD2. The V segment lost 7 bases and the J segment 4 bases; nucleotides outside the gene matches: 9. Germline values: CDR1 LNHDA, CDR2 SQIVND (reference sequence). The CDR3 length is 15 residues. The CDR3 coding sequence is TGTGCCAGTACCACAGTGGCGGGAGTCACCGGGGAGCTGTTTTTT. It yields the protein CASTTVAGVTGELFF.

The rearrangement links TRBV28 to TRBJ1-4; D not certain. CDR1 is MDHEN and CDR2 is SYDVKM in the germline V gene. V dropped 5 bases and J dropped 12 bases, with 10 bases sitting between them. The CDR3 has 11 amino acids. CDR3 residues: CASSTGVELFF. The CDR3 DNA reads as TGTGCCAGCAGTACGGGTGTAGAACTGTTTTTT.

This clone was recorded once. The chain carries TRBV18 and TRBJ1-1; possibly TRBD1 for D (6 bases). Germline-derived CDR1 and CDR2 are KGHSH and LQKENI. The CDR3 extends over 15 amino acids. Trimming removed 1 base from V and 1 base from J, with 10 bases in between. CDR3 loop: CASSPLGGRNTEAFF. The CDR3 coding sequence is TGTGCCAGCTCACCACTGGGGGGGCGGAACACTGAAGCTTTCTTT.

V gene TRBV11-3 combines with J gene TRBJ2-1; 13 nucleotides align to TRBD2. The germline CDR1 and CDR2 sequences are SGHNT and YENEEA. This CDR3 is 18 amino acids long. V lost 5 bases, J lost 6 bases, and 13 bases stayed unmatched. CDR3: CASSPGLAGVGLSNEQFF. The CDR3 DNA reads TGTGCCAGCAGCCCTGGACTAGCGGGAGTCGGTTTAAGCAATGAGCAGTTCTTC.

DNA of the CDR3: TGTGCCAGCAGTTACTCCCCGGGGGCTTTCTTT. It is translated as CASSYSPGAFF. The chain carries TRBV6-5 and TRBJ1-1; D uncertain. CDR3 length: 11 amino acids. With 0 bases removed from V and 11 bases from J, the gap between germline ends came to 7 bases. Germline V gene data show CDR1 as MNHEY and CDR2 as SVGAGI.

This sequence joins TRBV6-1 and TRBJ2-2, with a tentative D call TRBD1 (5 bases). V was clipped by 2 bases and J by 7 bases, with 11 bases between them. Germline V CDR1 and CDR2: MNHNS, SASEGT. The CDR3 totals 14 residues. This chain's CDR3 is CASSERQGSGELFF. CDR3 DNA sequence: TGTGCCAGCAGTGAACGGCAGGGAAGCGGGGAGCTGTTTTTT.

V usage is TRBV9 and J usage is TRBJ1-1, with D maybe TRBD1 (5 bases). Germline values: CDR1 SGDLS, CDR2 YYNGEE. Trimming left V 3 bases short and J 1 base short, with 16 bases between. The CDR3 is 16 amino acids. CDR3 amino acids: CASSGAPGRSNTEAFF. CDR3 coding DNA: TGTGCCAGCAGCGGTGCCCCGGGACGATCGAACACTGAAGCTTTCTTT.

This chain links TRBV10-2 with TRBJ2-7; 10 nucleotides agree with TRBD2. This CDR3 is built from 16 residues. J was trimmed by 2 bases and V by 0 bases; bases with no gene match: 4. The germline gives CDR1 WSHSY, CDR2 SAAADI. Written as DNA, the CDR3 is TGCGCCAGCAGTGAGTCATCAAGCGGGAGGGCCTACGAGCAGTACTTC. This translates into CASSESSSGRAYEQYF.

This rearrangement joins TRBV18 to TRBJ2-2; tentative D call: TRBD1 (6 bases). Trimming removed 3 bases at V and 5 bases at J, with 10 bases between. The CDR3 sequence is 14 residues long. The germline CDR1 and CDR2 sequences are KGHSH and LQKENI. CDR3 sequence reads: CASSPQGRTGELFF. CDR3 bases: TGTGCCAGCTCACCCCAGGGGAGAACCGGGGAGCTGTTTTTT.